Below are 14 T cell receptor beta chains sequenced from a single sample in a study of blood T cell repertoires in COVID-19. Only in-frame clones appear in the TCRdb table, and some are missing; sequencing was by immunoSEQ multiplex PCR. The sample lists hundreds of thousands of clones, around 89% seen once, with 1.7% in the top ten. Sequenced input: PBMCs or T cells enriched from blood (not recorded which). The receptors originated from a woman aged 18-29 years with acute COVID-19.

The chain links TRBV30 to TRBJ1-1; 12 positions match TRBD1. Germline lookup yields CDR1 GTSNPN and CDR2 SVGIG (reference sequence). Trimming cost V 7 bases and J 4 bases; bases outside gene matches: 13. The CDR3 runs to 16 residues. CDR3 bases: TGTGCCTCAACGACGGGGACAGGGGGCTATCCCACTGAAGCTTTCTTT. This codes for CASTTGTGGYPTEAFF.

This clone occurred once. CDR3 protein: CASSFKAGGGGGNNEQFF. For the CDR3, the DNA is TGTGCCAGCAGTTTTAAAGCGGGAGGCGGAGGGGGTAACAATGAGCAGTTCTTC. The rearrangement links TRBV27 to TRBJ2-1, with TRBD2 matching over 9 bases. The V and J ends lost 3 bases and 5 bases, in that order; junction bases with no gene match: 14. The CDR3 sequence is 18 residues long. Germline V lookup: CDR1 MNHEY, CDR2 SMNVEV (reference sequence).

The rearrangement joins TRBV28 to TRBJ1-6, with 9 bases fitting TRBD1. Germline CDR1 and CDR2: MDHEN and SYDVKM. This CDR3 contains 15 residues. V lost 6 bases, J lost 7 bases, and 7 bases stayed unmatched. In DNA form, the CDR3 reads TGTGCCAGCAGACCCCTGGGACAGGGAAATTCACCCCTCCACTTT. This gives the protein CASRPLGQGNSPLHF.

With respect to this clone: It is unclear where the CDR3 begins or ends on the DNA, so no DNA is shown, and the CDR3 is as TCRdb lists it. The J gene is TRBJ2-2, the V gene TRBV11-1; the D call in the table, TRBD2, was not verified against the DNA. CDR1 SGHAT and CDR2 FQDESV come from the germline V gene (reference sequence). Ends included, the CDR3 has 14 residues. The CDR3 region is CASSFTFGAGELFF.

In DNA, the CDR3 is TGTGCCAGCAGCTCAGTTAATCAGGGGGGCTATGGCTACACCTTC. Its translation is CASSSVNQGGYGYTF. This chain joins TRBV5-6 and TRBJ1-2, with TRBD1 matching 7 bases. This CDR3 is built from 15 residues. V dropped 3 bases and J dropped 4; count of bases not matched to a gene: 9. Germline V CDR1 and CDR2: SGHDT, YYEEEE.

V usage is TRBV5-1 and J usage is TRBJ2-1; 9 nucleotides line up with TRBD2. CDR1 SGHRS and CDR2 YFSETQ come from the germline V gene. The CDR3 spans 16 residues. V lost 0 bases and J lost 7; bases outside the gene matches: 8. CDR3 in amino acids: CASSLVGSGSSNEQFF. The CDR3 region has the DNA TGCGCCAGCAGCTTGGTTGGTAGCGGGAGCTCAAATGAGCAGTTCTTC.

The rearrangement links TRBV7-9 to TRBJ2-5; 8 nucleotides match TRBD2. This CDR3 comprises 16 residues. Germline CDR1 is SEHNR and CDR2 is FQNEAQ (reference sequence). Trimming cost V 4 bases and J 2 bases; bases outside gene matches: 9. The CDR3 DNA is TGTGCCAGCAGCTCCCCGGTAGCGGGATATCAAGAGACCCAGTACTTC. This encodes CASSSPVAGYQETQYF. The entire variable domain, with the rest obtained from reference TRBV7-9 and TRBJ2-5, is as follows: DTGVSQNPRHKITKRGQNVTFRCDPISEHNRLYWYRQTLGQGPEFLTYFQNEAQLEKSRLLSDRFSAERPKGSFSTLEIQRTEQGDSAMYLCASSSPVAGYQETQYFGPGTRLLVL.

The chain employs TRBV6-5 and TRBJ1-3; the D gene is possibly TRBD1 (5 bases). V dropped 2 bases and J dropped 4 bases, with 9 bases sitting between them. The CDR3 loop spans 14 amino acids. Germline-derived CDR1 and CDR2 are MNHEY and SVGAGI. In nucleotides, the CDR3 is TGTGCCAGCAGTTACGGGGGGAGCGGAAACACCATATATTTT. Translated, it gives CASSYGGSGNTIYF.

V gene TRBV27 combines with J gene TRBJ2-1, with 8 bases lining up with TRBD2. The germline CDR1 and CDR2 sequences are MNHEY and SMNVEV (reference sequence). J lost 9 bases, V lost 5 bases, and 12 bases had no gene match. The CDR3 covers 15 residues. The CDR3 spells CASSPPGLALIEQFF. The CDR3 bases are TGTGCCAGCAGTCCCCCAGGACTAGCCCTCATTGAGCAGTTCTTC.

V gene TRBV7-8 combines with J gene TRBJ1-1; D perhaps matches TRBD1 (5 bases). V lost 6 bases and J lost 1, with 9 bases in between. CDR1 is SGHVS and CDR2 is FQNEAQ in the germline V gene. The length of the CDR3 is 13 residues. Written as DNA, the CDR3 is TGTGCCAGCAGGCGACAGAAGAACACTGAAGCTTTCTTT. Its translation: CASRRQKNTEAFF.

The V and J genes are TRBV18 and TRBJ1-5; 8 bases are a match to TRBD1. The germline V gene has CDR1 KGHSH and CDR2 LQKENI. The junction had 4 bases not matched to a gene; V was cut back by 6 bases and J by 6 bases. The CDR3 totals 13 residues. The CDR3 reads CASSLDRGQPQHF. The CDR3 region has the DNA TGTGCCAGCTCCCTAGACAGGGGTCAGCCCCAGCATTTT.

The V gene is TRBV30, the J gene TRBJ1-3; 9 positions agree with TRBD1. Losses at the gene ends were 4 bases for V and 4 bases for J; bases not matched to a gene: 14. The germline CDR1 and CDR2 sequences are GTSNPN and SVGIG (reference sequence). The CDR3 has 17 residues. CDR3 sequence: CAWNRDRDSLTGNTIYF. CDR3 nucleotides: TGTGCCTGGAATCGGGACAGGGATTCACTAACAGGAAACACCATATATTTT.

This clone was recorded once. This chain joins TRBV28 and TRBJ1-4; 10 bases fit TRBD1. V lost 6 bases, J lost 3 bases, and 4 bases stayed unmatched. The germline gives CDR1 MDHEN, CDR2 SYDVKM. This CDR3 has 15 residues. The CDR3, as DNA: TGTGCCAGCAGAGCCGGGACAGGGGCTAATGAAAAACTGTTTTTT. Translation: CASRAGTGANEKLFF.

V and J are TRBV2 and TRBJ1-2; a weak D match, TRBD1 (5 bases). CDR3 length equals 14 residues. V was clipped by 1 base and J by 4 bases, with 10 bases between them. The V gene's germline CDR1 is SNHLY and CDR2 FYNNEI. Here the CDR3 reads CASSEGEGAYGYTF. CDR3 DNA: TGTGCCAGCAGTGAAGGGGAAGGGGCCTATGGCTACACCTTC.